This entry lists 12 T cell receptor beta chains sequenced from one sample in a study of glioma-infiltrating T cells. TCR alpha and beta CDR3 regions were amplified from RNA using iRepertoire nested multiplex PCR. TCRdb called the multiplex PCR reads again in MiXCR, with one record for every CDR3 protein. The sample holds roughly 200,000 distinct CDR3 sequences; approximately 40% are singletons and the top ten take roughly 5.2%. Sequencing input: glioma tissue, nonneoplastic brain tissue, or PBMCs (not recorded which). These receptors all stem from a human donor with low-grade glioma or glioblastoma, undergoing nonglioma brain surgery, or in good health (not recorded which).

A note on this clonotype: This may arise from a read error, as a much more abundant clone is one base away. Here the CDR3 reads CASRAGGYGQPQYF. CDR3 DNA sequence: TGTGCCAGCAGGGCCGGGGGCTATGGGCAGCCCCAGTATTTT. The J gene is TRBJ1-5, the V gene TRBV28; D may correspond to TRBD1 or TRBD2 (6 bases each). The end of the DNA aligns better with TRBJ2-3, so the J call may be wrong. Germline CDR1 and CDR2: MDHEN and SYDVKM. This CDR3 spans 14 amino acids.

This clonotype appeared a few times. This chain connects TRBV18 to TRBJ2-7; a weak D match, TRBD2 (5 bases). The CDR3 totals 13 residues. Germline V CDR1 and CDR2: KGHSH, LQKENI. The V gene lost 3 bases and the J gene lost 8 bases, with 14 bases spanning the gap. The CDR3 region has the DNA TGTGCCAGCTCACCCGGGGAGAGGGTTCAGCAGTACTTC. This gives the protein CASSPGERVQQYF.

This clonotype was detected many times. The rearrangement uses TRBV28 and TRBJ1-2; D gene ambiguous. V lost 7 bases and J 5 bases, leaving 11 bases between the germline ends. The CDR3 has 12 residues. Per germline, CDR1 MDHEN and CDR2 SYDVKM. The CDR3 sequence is CASISGPYGYTF. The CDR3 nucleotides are TGTGCCAGCATTTCGGGCCCTTATGGCTACACCTTC.

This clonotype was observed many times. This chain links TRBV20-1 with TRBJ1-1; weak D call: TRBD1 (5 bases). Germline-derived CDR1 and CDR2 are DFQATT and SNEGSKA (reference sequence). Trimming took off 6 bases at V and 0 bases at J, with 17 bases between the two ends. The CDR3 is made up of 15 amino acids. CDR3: CSARGVGRMNTEAFF. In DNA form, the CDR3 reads TGCAGTGCCCGAGGGGTCGGGAGAATGAACACTGAAGCTTTCTTT.

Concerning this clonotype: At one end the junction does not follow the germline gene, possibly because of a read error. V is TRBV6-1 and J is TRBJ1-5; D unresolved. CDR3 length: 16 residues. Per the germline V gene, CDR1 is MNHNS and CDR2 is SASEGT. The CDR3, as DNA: TGTGCCAGAAGTGAAGCGGGTGGAGGACTAAATCAGACCCAGCATTTT. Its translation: CARSEAGGGLNQTQHF.

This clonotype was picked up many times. The CDR3 reads CASRVTDTQYF. The CDR3 region has the DNA TGTGCCAGCAGAGTCACAGATACGCAGTATTTT. The gene calls are TRBV7-2 and TRBJ2-3; D is ambiguous. With 6 bases removed from V and 2 bases from J, the gap between germline ends came to 3 bases. The CDR3 has 11 residues. Per germline, CDR1 SGHTA and CDR2 FQGNSA.

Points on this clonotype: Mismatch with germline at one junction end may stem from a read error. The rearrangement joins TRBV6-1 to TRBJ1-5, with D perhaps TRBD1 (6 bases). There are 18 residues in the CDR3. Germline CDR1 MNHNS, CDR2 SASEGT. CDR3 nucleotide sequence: TGTGCCAGCAGTTCAGACAGGCCCCCGCCGCGCAGCAATCAGCCCCAGGATTTT. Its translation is CASSSDRPPPRSNQPQDF.

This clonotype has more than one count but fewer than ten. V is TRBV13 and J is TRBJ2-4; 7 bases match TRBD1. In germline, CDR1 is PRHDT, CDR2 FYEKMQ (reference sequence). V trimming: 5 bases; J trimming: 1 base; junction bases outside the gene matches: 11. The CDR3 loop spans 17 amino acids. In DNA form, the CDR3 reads TGTGCCAGCAGCACAAGACAGGGATCAGCGGCCAAAAACATTCAGTACTTC. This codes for CASSTRQGSAAKNIQYF.

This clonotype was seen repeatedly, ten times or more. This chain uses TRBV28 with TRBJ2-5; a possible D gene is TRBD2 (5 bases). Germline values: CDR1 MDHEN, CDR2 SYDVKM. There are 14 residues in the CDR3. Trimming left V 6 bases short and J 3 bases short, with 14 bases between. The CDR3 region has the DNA TGTGCCAGCAGGGAACGGGGAGTGAAAGAGACCCAGTACTTC. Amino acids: CASRERGVKETQYF.

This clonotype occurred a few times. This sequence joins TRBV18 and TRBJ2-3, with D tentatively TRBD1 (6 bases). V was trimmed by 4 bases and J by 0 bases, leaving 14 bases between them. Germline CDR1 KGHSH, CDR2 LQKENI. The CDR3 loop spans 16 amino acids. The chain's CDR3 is CASSQGQPPSTDTQYF. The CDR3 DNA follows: TGTGCCAGCTCACAAGGACAGCCACCTAGCACAGATACGCAGTATTTT.

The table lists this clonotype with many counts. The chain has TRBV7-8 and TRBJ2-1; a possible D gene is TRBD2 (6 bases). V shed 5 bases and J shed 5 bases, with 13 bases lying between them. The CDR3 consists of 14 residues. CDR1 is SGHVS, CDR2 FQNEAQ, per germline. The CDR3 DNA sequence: TGTGCCAGCAGCAAATACGAGCGGGACAATGAGCAGTTCTTC. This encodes CASSKYERDNEQFF.

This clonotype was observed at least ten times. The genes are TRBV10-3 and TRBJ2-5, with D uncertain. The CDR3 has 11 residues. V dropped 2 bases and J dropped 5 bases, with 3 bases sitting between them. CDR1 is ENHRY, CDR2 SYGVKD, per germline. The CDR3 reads CAISELETQYF. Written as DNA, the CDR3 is TGTGCCATCAGTGAGCTTGAGACCCAGTACTTC.